This TCR beta chain originates from a study of T cells expressing NK-cell markers. Germline values: CDR1 SGHNT, CDR2 YYREEE (reference sequence). This CDR3 spans 15 amino acids. TCRdb processed the 5' RACE reads again and assigns one entry to each CDR3 protein, with no DNA. The sample table sets out roughly 390,000 distinct CDR3 sequences. The sample consisted of blood T cells: a sorted CD56 or NKG2C T cell subset, CD4+ or CD8+ T cells, or bulk PBMC T cells (not recorded which). This TCR was recovered from a woman in her forties or fifties in good health. V is TRBV5-4 and J is TRBJ2-7. The CDR3: CASSLARTGSYEQYF.